A single sample gave rise to the 26 T cell receptor beta chains below, sequenced in a study of shared clonotypes between healthy human individuals. Here immunoSEQ multiplex PCR was the method, and the copy in TCRdb shows in-frame clones only, minus some. The sample lists 850,000 to 1,200,000 clones, approximately 76% seen once, with approximately 1.5% in the top ten. Sequencing was carried out using memory CD4+ T cells sorted from blood. As for subset: CD45RA-negative fraction. The receptors shown here come from a man aged 18 to 35 in good health.

The V call is TRBV6-1, the J call TRBJ1-1, with TRBD1 matching 9 bases. V was clipped by 5 bases and J by 3 bases; unmatched bases: 7. The CDR3 covers 15 residues. Germline assignment: CDR1 MNHNS and CDR2 SASEGT. This chain's CDR3 is CASSRRTGADTEAFF. DNA of the CDR3: TGTGCCAGCAGTAGACGGACAGGGGCGGACACTGAAGCTTTCTTT.

This chain links TRBV28 with TRBJ1-2, with a tentative D call TRBD1 (6 bases). The germline gives CDR1 MDHEN, CDR2 SYDVKM. The length of the CDR3 is 14 residues. The V end lost 2 bases, the J end lost 4 bases, and 11 bases lay between the germline ends. The CDR3 nucleotides are TGTGCCAGCAGTTTACAAAGGACAGTCTATGGCTACACCTTC. Translating gives CASSLQRTVYGYTF.

This rearrangement joins TRBV5-1 to TRBJ2-7, with TRBD1 identical over 7 bases. Germline V gene lookup returns CDR1 SGHRS and CDR2 YFSETQ. The CDR3 has 13 amino acids. Losses at the gene ends were 4 bases for V and 4 bases for J; bases not matched to a gene: 5. The CDR3 DNA is TGCGCCAGCAGCAAGACAGGGCAGTACGAGCAGTACTTC. Translation: CASSKTGQYEQYF.

This chain uses TRBV7-9 with TRBJ1-4, with unresolved D. Germline CDR1 is SEHNR and CDR2 is FQNEAQ (reference sequence). This CDR3 contains 12 residues. V lost 2 bases, J lost 8 bases, and 6 bases lay in between. The CDR3 DNA is TGTGCCAGCAGCTTAAATCAGGAAAAACTGTTTTTT. This codes for CASSLNQEKLFF.

This clone was counted a few times. The rearrangement links TRBV25-1 to TRBJ2-2; no firm D call. Germline loops: CDR1 MGHDK, CDR2 SYGVNS. V was trimmed by 0 bases and J by 3 bases, leaving 11 bases between them. The CDR3 loop spans 16 amino acids. CDR3 sequence (DNA): TGTGCCAGCAGTGAATACGGACGGGCTGACACCGGGGAGCTGTTTTTT. Translation: CASSEYGRADTGELFF.

This clone was seen just once. This chain uses TRBV6-6 with TRBJ2-5; 7 bases are a match to TRBD1. The germline gives CDR1 MNHNY, CDR2 SVGAGI (reference sequence). This CDR3 is built from 16 residues. J lost 2 bases, V lost 6 bases, and 12 bases had no gene match. The CDR3 loop is CASSPGTVWGQETQYF. DNA of the CDR3: TGTGCCAGCAGCCCCGGGACAGTTTGGGGTCAAGAGACCCAGTACTTC.

The rearrangement uses TRBV10-3 and TRBJ2-5; no reliable D call. This CDR3 has 11 amino acids. Germline V lookup: CDR1 ENHRY, CDR2 SYGVKD. V dropped 8 bases and J dropped 3 bases, with 7 bases sitting between them. CDR3 loop: CAIVLKETQYF. CDR3 coding DNA: TGTGCCATCGTTCTGAAAGAGACCCAGTACTTC.

On this clone: A far bigger clonotype differs at one base, so this is likely a read error. The rearrangement joins TRBV7-6 to TRBJ1-1, with D hard to call. The CDR3 runs to 12 residues. From germline, CDR1 is SGHVS and CDR2 FNYEAQ. This chain's CDR3 is CVSSLVGTEAFF. The DNA of the CDR3 is TGTGTCAGCAGCTTAGTCGGGACTGAAGCTTTCTTT. Full variable domain (rest looked up from reference TRBV7-6 and TRBJ1-1): GAGVSQSPRYKVTKRGQDVALRCDPISGHVSLYWYRQALGQGPEFLTYFNYEAQQDKSGLPNDRFSAERPEGSISTLTIQRTEQRDSAMYRCVSSLVGTEAFFGQGTRLTVV.

The CDR3 protein is CASSEVAGGFGYTF. The CDR3 nucleotides read TGTGCCAGCAGTGAAGTCGCAGGAGGTTTTGGCTACACCTTC. The chain has TRBV2 and TRBJ1-2; no firm D call. The CDR3 totals 14 residues. Per the germline V gene, CDR1 is SNHLY and CDR2 is FYNNEI. V gave up 1 base and J gave up 7 bases, with 13 bases separating them. Full variable domain (remainder filled in from reference TRBV2 and TRBJ1-2): EPEVTQTPSHQVTQMGQEVILRCVPISNHLYFYWYRQILGQKVEFLVSFYNNEISEKSEIFDDQFSVERPDGSNFTLKIRSTKLEDSAMYFCASSEVAGGFGYTFGSGTRLTVV.

The chain carries TRBV9 and TRBJ2-5; 15 nucleotides align to TRBD2. This CDR3 has 17 amino acids. With V trimmed by 4 bases and J by 4 bases, 8 bases remained unmatched. The germline V gene has CDR1 SGDLS and CDR2 YYNGEE. CDR3 region: CASSPGTSGGMGETQYF. Written as DNA, the CDR3 is TGTGCCAGCAGCCCAGGGACTAGCGGGGGGATGGGAGAGACCCAGTACTTC. The entire variable domain, with the rest obtained from reference TRBV9 and TRBJ2-5, is as follows: DSGVTQTPKHLITATGQRVTLRCSPRSGDLSVYWYQQSLDQGLQFLIQYYNGEERAKGNILERFSAQQFPDLHSELNLSSLELGDSALYFCASSPGTSGGMGETQYFGPGTRLLVL.

The chain recombines TRBV5-6 with TRBJ2-2, with TRBD2 matching 7 bases. The CDR3 contains 16 residues. From germline, CDR1 is SGHDT and CDR2 YYEEEE. After removal of 0 bases from V and 4 bases from J, the junction contained 6 bases not matched to a gene. The CDR3 spells CASSLEAGRGTGELFF. The CDR3 DNA sequence: TGTGCCAGCAGCTTGGAGGCAGGGAGGGGCACCGGGGAGCTGTTTTTT.

The chain employs TRBV7-8 and TRBJ2-7; the D gene is possibly TRBD2 (6 bases). V gave up 5 bases and J gave up 6 bases, with 14 bases separating them. The CDR3 sequence is 13 residues long. The V gene's germline CDR1 is SGHVS and CDR2 FQNEAQ. The CDR3 spells CASSPTGRPEQYF. CDR3 bases: TGTGCCAGCAGCCCGACCGGGAGACCCGAGCAGTACTTC.

This clone was detected once. A far larger clone is one base from this, pointing to a likely read error. The CDR3 loop reads CASSLRAYEQYF. CDR3 in DNA: TGTGCCAGCAGCTTAAGGGCCTACGAGCAGTACTTC. The chain links TRBV7-8 to TRBJ2-7; D is uncertain. The CDR3 runs 12 residues. Per germline, CDR1 SGHVS and CDR2 FQNEAQ. V lost 2 bases to trimming and J lost 2 bases, with 4 bases between them.

Comment on this clone: Other DNA variants within this sample encode the same CDR3. This chain links TRBV11-3 with TRBJ2-7; 7 bases align to TRBD1. J was trimmed by 4 bases and V by 5 bases; bases with no gene match: 5. Germline V gene sequence: CDR1 SGHNT, CDR2 YENEEA. This CDR3 contains 13 residues. This CDR3 reads CASSRGQTYEQYF. CDR3 in DNA: TGTGCCAGCAGCCGGGGACAGACGTACGAGCAGTACTTC.

The gene calls are TRBV5-4 and TRBJ1-4, with a tentative D call TRBD1 (5 bases). In germline, CDR1 is SGHNT, CDR2 YYREEE (reference sequence). Trimming stripped 1 base from V and 10 bases from J, with 8 bases between. This CDR3 has 12 residues. As DNA, the CDR3 is TGTGCCAGCAGCTTGCAGGGAGGAAAACTGTTTTTT. It yields the protein CASSLQGGKLFF.

J is TRBJ1-4 and V is TRBV10-3; 9 bases are a match to TRBD1. Per germline, CDR1 ENHRY and CDR2 SYGVKD. The CDR3 is made up of 13 amino acids. Unmatched junction bases numbered 4, after V lost 10 bases and J lost 4 bases. The DNA of the CDR3 is TGTGCCACCAGGACAGGGGATAATGAAAAACTGTTTTTT. It codes for CATRTGDNEKLFF.

The V and J genes are TRBV5-6 and TRBJ2-7, with no clear D. Germline lookup yields CDR1 SGHDT and CDR2 YYEEEE. V dropped 5 bases and J dropped 6 bases, with 12 bases sitting between them. The CDR3 sequence is 12 residues long. The CDR3 nucleotides read TGTGCCAGCAGGTGGGGTGCTAGCGAGCAGTACTTC. Translating gives CASRWGASEQYF.

This chain joins TRBV27 and TRBJ1-1, with a tentative D call TRBD1 (5 bases). Between the trimmed V and J ends, which lost 5 bases and 1 base, there was a span of 11 bases. CDR1 is MNHEY, CDR2 SMNVEV, per germline (reference sequence). This CDR3 contains 14 residues. The CDR3 reads CASSHADRNTEAFF. CDR3 DNA: TGTGCCAGCAGTCACGCAGACAGGAACACTGAAGCTTTCTTT.

The chain links TRBV5-6 to TRBJ2-7; a possible D gene is TRBD2 (6 bases). Germline CDR1 SGHDT, CDR2 YYEEEE. The CDR3 loop spans 14 amino acids. V was pared by 3 bases and J by 1 base, with 11 bases between. CDR3 in amino acids: CASSYPGRSYEQYF. The CDR3 DNA sequence: TGTGCCAGCAGCTACCCAGGGAGGTCCTACGAGCAGTACTTC.

This clone has more than one count but fewer than ten. The J gene is TRBJ1-2, the V gene TRBV5-4; 7 positions agree with TRBD1. The CDR3 is 15 residues long. CDR1 is SGHNT, CDR2 YYREEE, per germline (reference sequence). Germline trimming cut 4 bases from V and 6 bases from J; bases unmatched to any gene: 12. The CDR3 DNA reads as TGTGCCAGCAGCGCGGGAACCGGGACAGCGGATGGCTACACCTTC. Its protein product is CASSAGTGTADGYTF.

This clone was seen a handful of times. The V and J genes are TRBV2 and TRBJ2-4; D is possibly TRBD2 (5 bases). The CDR3 consists of 15 residues. Germline values: CDR1 SNHLY, CDR2 FYNNEI. Trimming removed 8 bases at V and 2 bases at J, with 16 bases between. The CDR3 DNA sequence: TGTGCCAGCTCCAATCTGCGAGGGACCAAAAACATTCAGTACTTC. This gives the protein CASSNLRGTKNIQYF.

Many counts were recorded for this clone. The J gene is TRBJ2-7, the V gene TRBV5-1; D remains ambiguous. With 1 base removed from V and 0 bases from J, the gap between germline ends came to 11 bases. The CDR3 sequence is 15 residues long. Germline CDR1 and CDR2: SGHRS and YFSETQ. CDR3 loop: CASSLSGLSSYEQYF. The CDR3 DNA follows: TGCGCCAGCAGCTTGTCAGGATTAAGCTCCTACGAGCAGTACTTC.

The chain has TRBV30 and TRBJ1-4; TRBD1 matches at 9 bases. Germline CDR1 reads GTSNPN; CDR2 reads SVGIG (reference sequence). The CDR3 totals 14 residues. Germline trimming cut 2 bases from V and 7 bases from J; bases unmatched to any gene: 5. In DNA form, the CDR3 reads TGTGCCTGGAGTAAACAGGGGGCCGGTGAAAAACTGTTTTTT. Amino acid sequence: CAWSKQGAGEKLFF.

The rearrangement joins TRBV4-3 to TRBJ2-2, with D uncertain. Germline CDR1 is LGHNA and CDR2 is YSLEER. V gave up 0 bases and J gave up 6 bases, with 11 bases separating them. The CDR3 spans 15 residues. In nucleotides, the CDR3 is TGCGCCAGCAGCCAAGAACCCGTCCTAGCCGGGGAGCTGTTTTTT. Amino acids: CASSQEPVLAGELFF.

The sample holds a few counts of this clone. The V call is TRBV11-2, the J call TRBJ1-2; TRBD1 might be the D (5 bases). Germline CDR1 and CDR2: SGHAT and FQNNGV. Trimming removed 5 bases at V and 6 bases at J, with 16 bases between. The CDR3 has 14 amino acids. The CDR3 region is CASSPIGASDGYTF. CDR3 DNA sequence: TGTGCCAGCAGCCCCATTGGGGCGAGCGATGGCTACACCTTC.

The CDR3: CASSLEGGNSPLHF. In DNA, the CDR3 is TGTGCCAGCAGCTTGGAAGGGGGCAATTCACCCCTCCACTTT. J is TRBJ1-6 and V is TRBV5-5; 7 bases map to TRBD1. CDR3 length: 14 amino acids. Germline CDR1 reads SGHKS; CDR2 reads YYEKEE (reference sequence). With 0 bases clipped from V and 7 bases from J, the junction kept 1 base outside the gene matches.